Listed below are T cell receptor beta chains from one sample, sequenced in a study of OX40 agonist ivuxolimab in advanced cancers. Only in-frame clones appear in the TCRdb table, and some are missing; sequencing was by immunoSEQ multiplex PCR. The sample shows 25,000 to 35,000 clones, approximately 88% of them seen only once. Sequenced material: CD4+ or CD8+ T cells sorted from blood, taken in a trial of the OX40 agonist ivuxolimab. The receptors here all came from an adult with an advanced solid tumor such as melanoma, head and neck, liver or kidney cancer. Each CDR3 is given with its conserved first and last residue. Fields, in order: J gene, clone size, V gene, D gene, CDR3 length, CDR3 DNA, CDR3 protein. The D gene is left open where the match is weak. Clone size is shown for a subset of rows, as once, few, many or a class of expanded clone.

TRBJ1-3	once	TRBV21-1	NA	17	TGTGCCAGCAGCAACGACCACAGGGCCTCCTCTGGAAACACCATATATTTT	CASSNDHRASSGNTIYF
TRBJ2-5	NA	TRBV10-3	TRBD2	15	TGTGCCATCAGTGAGGGTACTAGCGGGAGAGAGACCCAGTACTTC	CAISEGTSGRETQYF
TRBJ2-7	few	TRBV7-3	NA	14	TGTGCCAGCAGCTTAACCGGACTATCCTACGAGCAGTACTTC	CASSLTGLSYEQYF
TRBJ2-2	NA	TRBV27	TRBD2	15	TGTGCCAGCAGTTCGGGACTACCGAACACCGGGGAGCTGTTTTTT	CASSSGLPNTGELFF
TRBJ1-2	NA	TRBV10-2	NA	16	TGCGCCAGCAGTGGGACCGGGATCCTTATACATTATGGCTACACCTTC	CASSGTGILIHYGYTF
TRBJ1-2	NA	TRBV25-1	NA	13	TGTGCCAGCAGTGATAGCGGGATTTATGGCTACACCTTC	CASSDSGIYGYTF
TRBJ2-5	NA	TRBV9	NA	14	TGTGCCAGCAGCCCCAGGGACTCCGCCGAGACCCAGTACTTC	CASSPRDSAETQYF
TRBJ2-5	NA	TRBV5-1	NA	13	TGCGCCAGCAGAGGGACGGTTCAAGAGACCCAGTACTTC	CASRGTVQETQYF
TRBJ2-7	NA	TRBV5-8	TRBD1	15	TGTGCCAGCAGCTTGTGGGGACAGGGATACTACGAGCAGTACTTC	CASSLWGQGYYEQYF
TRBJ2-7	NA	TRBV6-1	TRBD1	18	TGTGCCAGCAGTGAACGGGACAGGGGTTTAATGTTCCCCTACGAGCAGTACTTC	CASSERDRGLMFPYEQYF
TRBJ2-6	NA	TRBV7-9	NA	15	TGTGCCAGCAGCTTAAGGAACTCTGGGGCCAACGTCCTGACTTTC	CASSLRNSGANVLTF
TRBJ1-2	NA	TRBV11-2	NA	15	TGTGCCAGCAGCCTCGGACAGACTTTAGGGTTCGGCTACACCTTC	CASSLGQTLGFGYTF
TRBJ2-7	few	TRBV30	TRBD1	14	TGTGCCTGGAGTGCCGGACAGGGAAGCGACGAGCAGTACTTC	CAWSAGQGSDEQYF
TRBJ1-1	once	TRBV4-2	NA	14	TGTGCCAGCAGCCAAGAAGGCGGGAACACTGAAGCTTTCTTT	CASSQEGGNTEAFF
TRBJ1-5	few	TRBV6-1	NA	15	TGTGCCAGCAGGATCAGTGGGGATAGCAATCAGCCCCAGCATTTT	CASRISGDSNQPQHF
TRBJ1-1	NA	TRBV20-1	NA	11	TGCAGTGCTAGTTTTACAGGTGAAGCTTTCTTT	CSASFTGEAFF
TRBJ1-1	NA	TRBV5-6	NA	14	TGTGCCAGCCACTGGTGGGGCCAGGACACTGAAGCTTTCTTT	CASHWWGQDTEAFF
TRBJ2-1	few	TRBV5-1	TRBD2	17	TGCGCCAGCAGCCCCCAGGGACTAGCGGGAGTGGTGGATGAGCAGTTCTTC	CASSPQGLAGVVDEQFF
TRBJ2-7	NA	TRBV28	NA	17	TGTGCCAGCAGCTACAGTTTAGATCAGGAAAACTCCTACGAGCAGTACTTC	CASSYSLDQENSYEQYF
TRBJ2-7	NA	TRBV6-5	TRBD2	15	TGTGCCAGCAGTTACTGGGGGGGGTCATTCTACGAGCAGTACTTC	CASSYWGGSFYEQYF